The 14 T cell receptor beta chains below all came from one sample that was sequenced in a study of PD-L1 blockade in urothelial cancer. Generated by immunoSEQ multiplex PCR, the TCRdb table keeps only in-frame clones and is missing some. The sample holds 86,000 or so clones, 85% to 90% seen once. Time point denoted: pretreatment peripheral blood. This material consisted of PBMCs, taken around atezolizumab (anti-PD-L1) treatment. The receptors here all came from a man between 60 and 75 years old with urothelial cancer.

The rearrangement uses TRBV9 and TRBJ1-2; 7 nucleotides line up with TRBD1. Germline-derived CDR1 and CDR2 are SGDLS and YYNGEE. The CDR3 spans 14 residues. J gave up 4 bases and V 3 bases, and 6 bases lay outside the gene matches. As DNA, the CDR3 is TGTGCCAGCAGCGCGACGGGACAGACCTATGGCTACACCTTC. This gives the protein CASSATGQTYGYTF.

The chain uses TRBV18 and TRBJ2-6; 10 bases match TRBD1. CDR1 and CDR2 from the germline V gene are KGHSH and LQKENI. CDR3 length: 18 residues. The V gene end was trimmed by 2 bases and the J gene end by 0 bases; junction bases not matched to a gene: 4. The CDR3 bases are TGTGCCAGCTCACCAGCGGGACAGGGGAGCTCTGGGGCCAACGTCCTGACTTTC. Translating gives CASSPAGQGSSGANVLTF.

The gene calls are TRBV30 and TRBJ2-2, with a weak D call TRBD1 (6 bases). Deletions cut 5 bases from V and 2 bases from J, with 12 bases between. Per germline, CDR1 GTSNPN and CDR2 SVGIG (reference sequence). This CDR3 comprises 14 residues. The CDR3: CAWGGQSNTGELFF. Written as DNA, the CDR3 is TGTGCCTGGGGTGGACAGTCTAACACCGGGGAGCTGTTTTTT.

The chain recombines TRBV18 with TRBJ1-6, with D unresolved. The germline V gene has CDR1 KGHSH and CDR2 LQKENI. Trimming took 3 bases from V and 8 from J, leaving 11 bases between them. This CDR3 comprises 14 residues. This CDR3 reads CASSPTRSDSPLHF. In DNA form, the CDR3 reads TGTGCCAGCTCACCCACGAGGTCGGATTCACCCCTCCACTTT.

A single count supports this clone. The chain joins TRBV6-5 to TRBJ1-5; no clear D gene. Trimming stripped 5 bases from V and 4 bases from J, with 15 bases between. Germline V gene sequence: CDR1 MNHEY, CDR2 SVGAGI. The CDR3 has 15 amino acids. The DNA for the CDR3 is TGTGCCAGCAGTCGAAATTACGAGCTAAATCAGCCCCAGCATTTT. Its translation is CASSRNYELNQPQHF.

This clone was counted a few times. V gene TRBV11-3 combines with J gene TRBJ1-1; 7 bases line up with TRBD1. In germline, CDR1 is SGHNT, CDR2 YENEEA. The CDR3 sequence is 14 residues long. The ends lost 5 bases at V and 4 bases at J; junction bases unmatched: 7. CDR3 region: CASSRGGASTEAFF. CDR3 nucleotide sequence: TGTGCCAGCAGCAGAGGGGGCGCGAGCACTGAAGCTTTCTTT.

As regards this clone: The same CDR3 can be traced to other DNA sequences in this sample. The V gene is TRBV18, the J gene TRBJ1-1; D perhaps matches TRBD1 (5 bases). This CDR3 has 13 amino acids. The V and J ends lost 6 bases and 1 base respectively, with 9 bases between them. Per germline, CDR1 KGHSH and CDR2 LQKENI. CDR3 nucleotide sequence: TGTGCCAGCTCGCCTGGACAGAACACTGAAGCTTTCTTT. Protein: CASSPGQNTEAFF.

DNA of the CDR3: TGTGCCAGCAGCTTACAGGGTTGGCGCCCCTACGAGCAGTACTTC. Protein sequence: CASSLQGWRPYEQYF. The chain uses TRBV11-3 and TRBJ2-7, with D possibly matching TRBD1 (5 bases). The germline gives CDR1 SGHNT, CDR2 YENEEA. CDR3 length equals 15 residues. Between the trimmed V and J ends, which lost 2 bases and 2 bases, there was a span of 13 bases.

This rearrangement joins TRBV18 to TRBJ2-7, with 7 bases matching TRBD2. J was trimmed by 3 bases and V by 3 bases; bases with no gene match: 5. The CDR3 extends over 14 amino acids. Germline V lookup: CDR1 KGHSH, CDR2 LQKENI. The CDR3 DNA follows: TGTGCCAGCTCACCGGCGGGAGTAGGCTACGAGCAGTACTTC. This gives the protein CASSPAGVGYEQYF.

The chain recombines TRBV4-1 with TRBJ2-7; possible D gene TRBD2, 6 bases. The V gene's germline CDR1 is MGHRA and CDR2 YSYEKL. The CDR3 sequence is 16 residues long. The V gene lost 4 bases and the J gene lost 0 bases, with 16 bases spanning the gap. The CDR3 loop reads CASSPLAASDSYEQYF. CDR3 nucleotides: TGCGCCAGCAGCCCCCTTGCGGCTAGCGACTCCTACGAGCAGTACTTC.

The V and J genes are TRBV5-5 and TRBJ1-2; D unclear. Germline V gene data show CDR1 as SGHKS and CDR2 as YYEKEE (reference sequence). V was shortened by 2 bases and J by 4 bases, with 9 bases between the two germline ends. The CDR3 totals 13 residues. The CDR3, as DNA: TGTGCCAGCAGCTTCGGTGGGAGCTATGGCTACACCTTC. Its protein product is CASSFGGSYGYTF.

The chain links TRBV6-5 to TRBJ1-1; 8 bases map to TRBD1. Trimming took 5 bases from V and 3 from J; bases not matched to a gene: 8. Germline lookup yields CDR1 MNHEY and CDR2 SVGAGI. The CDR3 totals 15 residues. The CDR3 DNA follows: TGTGCCAGCAGTACTTGGACAGGGAAGTACACTGAAGCTTTCTTT. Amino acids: CASSTWTGKYTEAFF.

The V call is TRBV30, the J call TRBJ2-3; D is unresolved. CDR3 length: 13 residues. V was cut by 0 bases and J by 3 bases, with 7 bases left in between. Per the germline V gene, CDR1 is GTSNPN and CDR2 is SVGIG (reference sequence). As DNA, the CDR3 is TGTGCCTGGAGTGTGCTAGTGACAGATACGCAGTATTTT. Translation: CAWSVLVTDTQYF. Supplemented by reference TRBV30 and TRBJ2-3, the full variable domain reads SQTIHQWPATLVQPVGSPLSLECTVEGTSNPNLYWYRQAAGRGLQLLFYSVGIGQISSEVPQNLSASRPQDRQFILSSKKLLLSDSGFYLCAWSVLVTDTQYFGPGTRLTVL.

The CDR3 sequence is CASSESRGTSGNEQFF. The CDR3 coding sequence is TGCGCCAGCAGTGAGTCGAGAGGGACTAGCGGGAATGAGCAGTTCTTC. The chain carries TRBV10-1 and TRBJ2-1; 12 nucleotides align to TRBD2. J gave up 7 bases and V 0 bases, and 4 bases lay outside the gene matches. Germline V gene sequence: CDR1 WNHNN, CDR2 SYGVQD (reference sequence). This CDR3 has 16 amino acids.